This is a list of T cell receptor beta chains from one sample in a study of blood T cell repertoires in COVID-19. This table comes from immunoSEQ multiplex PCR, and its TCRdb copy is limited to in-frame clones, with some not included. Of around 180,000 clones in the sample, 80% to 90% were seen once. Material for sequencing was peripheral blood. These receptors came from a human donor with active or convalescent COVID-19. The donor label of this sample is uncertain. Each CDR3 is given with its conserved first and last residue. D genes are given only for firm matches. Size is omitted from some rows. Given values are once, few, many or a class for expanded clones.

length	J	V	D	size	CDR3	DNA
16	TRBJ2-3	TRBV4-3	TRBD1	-	CASSQDPGGGTDTQYF	TGCGCCAGCAGCCAAGATCCAGGGGGAGGCACAGATACGCAGTATTTT
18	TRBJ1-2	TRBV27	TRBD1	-	CASSMEDRGLVWVYGYTF	TGTGCCAGCAGTATGGAAGACAGGGGACTGGTCTGGGTCTATGGCTACACCTTC
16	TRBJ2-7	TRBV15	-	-	CATSRARPGVRYEQYF	TGTGCCACCAGCAGAGCGAGGCCAGGGGTGAGATACGAGCAGTACTTC
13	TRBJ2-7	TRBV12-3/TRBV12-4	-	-	CASSHEDNQSFRF	TGTGCCAGCAGTCATGAGGACAACCAAAGTTTCAGGTTC
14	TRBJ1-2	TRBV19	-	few	CASRFIGGNYGYTF	TGTGCCAGTAGGTTTATCGGGGGGAACTATGGCTACACCTTC
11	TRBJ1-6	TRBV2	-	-	CASSGITALHF	TGTGCCAGCAGTGGAATTACTGCCCTCCACTTT
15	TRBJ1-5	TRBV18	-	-	CASSPSTGSNQPQHF	TGTGCCAGCTCACCTTCGACAGGTAGCAATCAGCCCCAGCATTTT
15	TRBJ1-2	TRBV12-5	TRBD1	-	CASGLVRQGHYGYTF	TGTGCTAGTGGTTTGGTCCGACAGGGCCACTATGGCTACACCTTC
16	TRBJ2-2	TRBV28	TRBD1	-	CASSTHRGRRTGELFF	TGTGCCAGCAGTACCCACAGGGGGCGTCGCACCGGGGAGCTGTTTTTT
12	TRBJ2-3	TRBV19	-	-	CASSIDRDTQYF	TGTGCCAGTAGTATAGATCGGGATACGCAGTATTTT
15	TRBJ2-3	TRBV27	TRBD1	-	CASSPWTGPTDTQYF	TGTGCCAGCAGTCCCTGGACAGGCCCCACAGATACGCAGTATTTT
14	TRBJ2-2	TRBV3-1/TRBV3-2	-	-	CASSPQASTGELFF	TGTGCCAGCAGCCCACAGGCATCCACCGGGGAGCTGTTTTTT
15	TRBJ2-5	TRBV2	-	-	CASSEGGDFQETQYF	TGTGCCAGCAGTGAAGGCGGAGATTTCCAAGAGACCCAGTACTTC
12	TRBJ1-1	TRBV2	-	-	CATRELGTEAFF	TGTGCCACCAGGGAGTTGGGCACTGAAGCTTTCTTT
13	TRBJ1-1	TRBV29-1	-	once	CSSSRGVEAEAFF	TGCAGCTCCTCCCGGGGGGTGGAAGCTGAAGCTTTCTTT
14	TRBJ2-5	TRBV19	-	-	CASSRAELQETQYF	TGTGCCAGTAGCAGAGCGGAGTTACAAGAGACCCAGTACTTC
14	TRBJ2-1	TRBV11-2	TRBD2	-	CASSLASGSNEQFF	TGTGCCAGCAGCTTAGCCAGCGGGAGCAATGAGCAGTTCTTC
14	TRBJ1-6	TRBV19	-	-	CASSPQGYNSPLHF	TGTGCCAGTAGTCCACAGGGTTATAATTCACCCCTCCACTTT
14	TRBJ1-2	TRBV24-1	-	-	CATSDSTGNYGYTF	TGTGCCACCAGTGATTCCACAGGGAACTATGGCTACACCTTC
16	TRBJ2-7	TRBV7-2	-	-	CASSLGPSGDGYEQYF	TGTGCCAGCAGCTTAGGTCCCTCAGGGGACGGCTACGAGCAGTACTTC
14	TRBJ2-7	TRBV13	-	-	CASSLGVVSYEQYF	TGTGCCAGCAGCTTAGGTGTAGTCTCCTACGAGCAGTACTTC
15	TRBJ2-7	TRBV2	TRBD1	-	CASRQRTGGLDEQYF	TGTGCCAGCCGCCAGAGGACAGGGGGCCTCGACGAGCAGTACTTC
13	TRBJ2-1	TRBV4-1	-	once	CASSQEERREQFF	TGCGCCAGCAGCCAAGAAGAGAGGCGGGAGCAGTTCTTC
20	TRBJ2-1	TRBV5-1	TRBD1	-	CASSSQGRTGVGDYYNEQFF	TGCGCCAGCAGCTCGCAGGGCCGGACAGGGGTCGGGGACTACTACAATGAGCAGTTCTTC
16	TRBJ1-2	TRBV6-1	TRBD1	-	CASSERQGPDFYGYTF	TGTGCCAGCAGTGAACGACAGGGCCCCGATTTCTATGGCTACACCTTC
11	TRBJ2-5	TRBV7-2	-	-	CASSNLETQYF	TGTGCCAGCAGCAATCTAGAGACCCAGTACTTC
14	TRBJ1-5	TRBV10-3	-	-	CANWEGFSNQPQHF	TGTGCCAATTGGGAGGGTTTTAGCAATCAGCCCCAGCATTTT
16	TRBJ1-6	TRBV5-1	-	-	CASSNTESSYNSPLHF	TGCGCCAGCAGCAATACAGAGAGCTCCTATAATTCACCCCTCCACTTT
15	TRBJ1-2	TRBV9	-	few	CASSVSAGRNYGYTF	TGTGCCAGCAGCGTTTCTGCGGGGAGGAACTATGGCTACACCTTC